This TCR beta chain originates from a study of blood T cells in healthy people across ages. This clonotype was seen more than once but under ten times. The antigen is unknown. Findings of the study overall: A roughly linear age-dependent decrease characterized TCR beta diversity per million T cells. Naive and antigen-experienced cells were not separated, limiting conclusive comparison. Aged donors had fewer naive CD4+ cells and lower diversity than long-lived donors.

CDR1 SEHNR and CDR2 FQNEAQ come from the germline V gene (reference sequence). Trimming took 3 bases from V and 6 from J, leaving 6 bases between them. This CDR3 is built from 11 residues. Through a sample-barcoded 5' primer and a J-beta primer mix, a second PCR was run for roughly 7 to 12 cycles. One entry per CDR3 protein, called by TCRdb with MiXCR from the 5' RACE reads. The sample contains about 770,000 distinct CDR3 sequences, 40% to 50% of which appear only once. The TCR sequence derives from a man aged 60-69 years in good health. The J gene is TRBJ2-7, the V gene TRBV7-9; no reliable D call. Sequencing was done on a sample of blood. CDR3 region: CASSLVREQYF. The CDR3 region has the DNA TGTGCCAGCAGCTTGGTCCGCGAGCAGTACTTC.